The 6 T cell receptor beta chains given below trace back to one sample, sequenced in a study of blood T cell repertoires in COVID-19. Generated by immunoSEQ multiplex PCR, the TCRdb table keeps only in-frame clones and is missing some. The sample consists of more than 350,000 clones, 89% of them appearing once. The sample consisted of peripheral blood. These receptors came from a woman aged 30 to 39 with COVID-19, enrolled during active disease.

This chain uses TRBV30 with TRBJ2-5, with 7 bases that match TRBD2. This CDR3 has 15 amino acids. In germline, CDR1 is GTSNPN, CDR2 SVGIG (reference sequence). Losses at the gene ends were 2 bases for V and 5 bases for J; bases not matched to a gene: 11. The CDR3 DNA reads as TGTGCCTGGAGTCCAGGGTCCGGGGGAGGGGAGACCCAGTACTTC. It is translated as CAWSPGSGGGETQYF.

V usage is TRBV3-1 (or the pseudogene TRBV3-2) and J usage is TRBJ1-3, with 7 bases matching TRBD1. Germline V lookup: CDR1 LGHDT, CDR2 YNNKEL (reference sequence). J lost 4 bases, V lost 4 bases, and 10 bases had no gene match. The CDR3 extends over 16 amino acids. CDR3 loop: CASSPLGQGVGNTIYF. Written as DNA, the CDR3 is TGTGCCAGCAGCCCCCTAGGTCAGGGGGTCGGAAACACCATATATTTT.

This clone has more than one count but fewer than ten. V usage is TRBV9 and J usage is TRBJ1-1; D perhaps matches TRBD1 (5 bases). Germline CDR1 is SGDLS and CDR2 is YYNGEE. CDR3 length: 18 residues. Trimming left V 0 bases short and J 0 bases short, with 18 bases between. This CDR3 reads CASSVGARGASMNTEAFF. The CDR3 DNA sequence: TGTGCCAGCAGCGTAGGAGCAAGGGGCGCTTCAATGAACACTGAAGCTTTCTTT.

The chain recombines TRBV28 with TRBJ2-2; TRBD2 matches 7 bases. The germline V gene encodes CDR1 MDHEN and CDR2 SYDVKM. J was trimmed by 4 bases and V by 10 bases; bases with no gene match: 6. The CDR3 extends over 13 amino acids. The DNA for the CDR3 is TGTGCCACCGTTAGCGGGCCCACCGGGGAGCTGTTTTTT. Amino acids: CATVSGPTGELFF.

V is TRBV4-3 and J is TRBJ2-4, with 8 bases lining up with TRBD1. CDR3 length equals 15 residues. J was trimmed by 4 bases and V by 4 bases; bases with no gene match: 6. Germline CDR1 is LGHNA and CDR2 is YSLEER. CDR3 region: CASSPGTGLKNIQYF. For the CDR3, the DNA is TGCGCCAGCAGCCCTGGGACAGGCCTAAAAAACATTCAGTACTTC.

The chain joins TRBV7-2 to TRBJ2-3; 10 positions agree with TRBD2. V trimming: 3 bases; J trimming: 3 bases; junction bases outside the gene matches: 3. The CDR3 extends over 15 amino acids. Germline CDR1 is SGHTA and CDR2 is FQGNSA. CDR3 loop: CASSLSGRETDTQYF. CDR3 nucleotide sequence: TGTGCCAGCAGCTTGAGCGGGAGGGAGACAGATACGCAGTATTTT.